A single sample is the source of the 14 T cell receptor beta chains below, sequenced in a study of cytomegalovirus exposure and HLA in healthy donors. Amplification used 60 Vbeta primers and 13 Jbeta primers. Generated by immunoSEQ multiplex PCR, the TCRdb table keeps only in-frame clones and is missing some. The sample lists 310,000 or so clones, around nine tenths occurring once. Specimen: PBMCs. All receptors come from a woman aged 18-29 years in good health and CMV-seronegative.

The J gene is TRBJ1-4, the V gene TRBV15, with 7 bases matching TRBD1. Germline V lookup: CDR1 LNHNV, CDR2 YYDKDF (reference sequence). V was clipped by 4 bases and J by 6 bases; unmatched bases: 5. The CDR3 spans 14 residues. DNA of the CDR3: TGTGCCACCAGCATACAGGGGCGGGATGAAAAACTGTTTTTT. This encodes CATSIQGRDEKLFF.

The CDR3 nucleotides are TGTGCCAGCAGGCCTCCTCCTAGCGGGGGGGACTACGAGCAGTACTTC. Protein sequence: CASRPPPSGGDYEQYF. The chain combines TRBV11-2 with TRBJ2-7; 12 bases map to TRBD2. The CDR3 runs 16 residues. With V trimmed by 6 bases and J by 3 bases, 9 bases remained unmatched. Germline V gives CDR1 SGHAT, CDR2 FQNNGV.

The chain couples TRBV5-4 to TRBJ1-1, with 7 nucleotides matching TRBD1. The CDR3 contains 14 residues. Per the germline V gene, CDR1 is SGHNT and CDR2 is YYREEE (reference sequence). V was clipped by 4 bases and J by 2 bases; unmatched bases: 5. The CDR3 nucleotides read TGTGCCAGCAGCCCGGACAGGCTAAACACTGAAGCTTTCTTT. Protein sequence: CASSPDRLNTEAFF.

This rearrangement joins TRBV2 to TRBJ1-2; 9 bases align to TRBD1. V was clipped by 4 bases and J by 6 bases; unmatched bases: 6. Germline CDR1 and CDR2: SNHLY and FYNNEI. This CDR3 has 14 residues. Here the CDR3 reads CASSGDRDGDGYTF. As DNA, the CDR3 is TGTGCCAGCAGTGGGGACAGGGACGGGGATGGCTACACCTTC.

Worth noting for this clone: This specimen includes other DNA sequences encoding the same CDR3. The chain recombines TRBV6-5 with TRBJ2-7; 9 bases agree with TRBD1. Germline values: CDR1 MNHEY, CDR2 SVGAGI. CDR3 size: 14 residues. V dropped 2 bases and J dropped 4; count of bases not matched to a gene: 3. In DNA, the CDR3 is TGTGCCAGCAGTTACGGGACAGGGACGTACGAGCAGTACTTC. This codes for CASSYGTGTYEQYF.

This clone was observed a few times. CDR3 nucleotides: TGCGCCAGCAGCCAAGTACTAGCGGGTAGCTCCTACGAGCAGTACTTC. It translates to CASSQVLAGSSYEQYF. The rearrangement links TRBV4-1 to TRBJ2-7, with 9 positions matching TRBD2. V trimming: 1 base; J trimming: 0 bases; junction bases outside the gene matches: 4. Germline CDR1 and CDR2: MGHRA and YSYEKL. CDR3 length equals 16 residues.

The V call is TRBV5-1, the J call TRBJ2-3; tentative D call: TRBD1 (6 bases). V was cut by 4 bases and J by 0 bases, with 9 bases left in between. This CDR3 contains 14 residues. CDR1 SGHRS and CDR2 YFSETQ come from the germline V gene. Written as DNA, the CDR3 is TGCGCCAGCAGCGGGCAGGGGAGCACAGATACGCAGTATTTT. This translates into CASSGQGSTDTQYF.

This chain links TRBV2 with TRBJ2-3, with 12 bases lining up with TRBD2. CDR3 length: 15 amino acids. V gave up 1 base and J gave up 4 bases; unmatched junction bases: 0. The germline V gene has CDR1 SNHLY and CDR2 FYNNEI. The chain's CDR3 is CASSEGLAGADTQYF. DNA for the CDR3: TGTGCCAGCAGTGAAGGACTAGCGGGGGCAGATACGCAGTATTTT.

The chain has TRBV4-2 and TRBJ2-7; D gene ambiguous. The CDR3 contains 15 residues. In germline, CDR1 is LGHNA, CDR2 YNFKEQ. V dropped 0 bases and J dropped 5 bases, with 14 bases sitting between them. The CDR3 protein is CASSQEFIRGDEQYF. CDR3 DNA sequence: TGTGCCAGCAGCCAAGAGTTTATTCGCGGCGACGAGCAGTACTTC.

V is TRBV30 and J is TRBJ1-5; D is perhaps TRBD1 (5 bases). The germline CDR1 and CDR2 sequences are GTSNPN and SVGIG (reference sequence). This CDR3 spans 17 amino acids. The V and J ends lost 2 bases and 0 bases respectively, with 17 bases between them. CDR3 residues: CAWSPTSTGYSNQPQHF. The CDR3 coding sequence is TGTGCCTGGAGTCCAACTTCAACAGGCTATAGCAATCAGCCCCAGCATTTT.

As regards this clone: This sample includes further DNA sequences coding for the same CDR3. The chain links TRBV5-6 to TRBJ1-2; 9 bases map to TRBD1. CDR3 length: 13 amino acids. Germline V lookup: CDR1 SGHDT, CDR2 YYEEEE. V was clipped by 4 bases and J by 8 bases; unmatched bases: 6. This CDR3 is CASSLGQGRGYTF. In DNA, the CDR3 is TGTGCCAGCAGCCTGGGACAGGGAAGGGGCTACACCTTC.

This chain connects TRBV7-6 to TRBJ2-3; the D gene is possibly TRBD2 (6 bases). V lost 5 bases and J 4 bases, leaving 13 bases between the germline ends. The CDR3 sequence is 14 residues long. Germline V gene lookup returns CDR1 SGHVS and CDR2 FNYEAQ. CDR3 in amino acids: CASSLGTPSDTQYF. The CDR3, as DNA: TGTGCCAGCAGCCTCGGGACTCCCTCAGATACGCAGTATTTT. Supplemented by reference TRBV7-6 and TRBJ2-3, the full variable domain reads GAGVSQSPRYKVTKRGQDVALRCDPISGHVSLYWYRQALGQGPEFLTYFNYEAQQDKSGLPNDRFSAERPEGSISTLTIQRTEQRDSAMYRCASSLGTPSDTQYFGPGTRLTVL.

The chain recombines TRBV4-1 with TRBJ1-1, with 7 bases aligning to TRBD1. Germline values: CDR1 MGHRA, CDR2 YSYEKL. This CDR3 is 15 amino acids long. J was trimmed by 1 base and V by 1 base; bases with no gene match: 3. In nucleotides, the CDR3 is TGCGCCAGCAGCCAAGCGACAGGGAAGAACACTGAAGCTTTCTTT. Translation gives CASSQATGKNTEAFF.

The rearrangement uses TRBV2 and TRBJ2-2, with a possible D match to TRBD1 (5 bases). CDR1 is SNHLY and CDR2 is FYNNEI in the germline V gene. This CDR3 has 17 amino acids. The V and J ends lost 6 bases and 4 bases respectively, with 21 bases between them. Written as DNA, the CDR3 is TGTGCCAGCAGCAGAAGGGCCGGAGACAGCGTCACCGGGGAGCTGTTTTTT. Its translation: CASSRRAGDSVTGELFF.